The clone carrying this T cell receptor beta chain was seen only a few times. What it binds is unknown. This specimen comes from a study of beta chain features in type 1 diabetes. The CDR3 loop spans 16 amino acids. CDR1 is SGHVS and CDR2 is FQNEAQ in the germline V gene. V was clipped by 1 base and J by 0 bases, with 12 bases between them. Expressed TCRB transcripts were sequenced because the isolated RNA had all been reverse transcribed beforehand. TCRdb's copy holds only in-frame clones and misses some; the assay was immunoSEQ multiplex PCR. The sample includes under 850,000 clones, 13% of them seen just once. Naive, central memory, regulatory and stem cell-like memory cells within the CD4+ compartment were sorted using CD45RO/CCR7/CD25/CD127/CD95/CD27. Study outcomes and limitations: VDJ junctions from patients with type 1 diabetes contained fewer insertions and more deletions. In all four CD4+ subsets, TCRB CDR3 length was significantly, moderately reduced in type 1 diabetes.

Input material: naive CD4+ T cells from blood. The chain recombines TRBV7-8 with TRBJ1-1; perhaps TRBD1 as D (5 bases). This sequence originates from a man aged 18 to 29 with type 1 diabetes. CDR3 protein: CASSLGVQGLNTEAFF. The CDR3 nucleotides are TGTGCCAGCAGCTTAGGTGTCCAGGGACTGAACACTGAAGCTTTCTTT.